Below, 20 T cell receptor beta chains from the same sample are listed, as sequenced in a study of early T cells in non-severe SARS-CoV-2 infection. A single record per CDR3 protein comes from TCRdb applying MiXCR to the 5' RACE reads. The sample has 70,000 to 85,000 distinct CDR3 sequences, over 9% seen once. The sequenced sample consisted of whole blood. The origin of the receptors is an adult who was a healthcare worker with PCR-confirmed SARS-CoV-2 infection or an uninfected control (not recorded which).

J is TRBJ2-7 and V is TRBV6-5; TRBD1 matches at 8 bases. The ends lost 6 bases at V and 6 bases at J; junction bases unmatched: 4. The CDR3 spans 12 residues. Per the germline V gene, CDR1 is MNHEY and CDR2 is SVGAGI. CDR3 in DNA: TGTGCCAGCAGCCCGGACAGGGTCGAGCAGTACTTC. It codes for CASSPDRVEQYF.

The genes are TRBV7-3 and TRBJ2-2; 9 bases match TRBD2. The CDR3 has 20 amino acids. V lost 1 base and J lost 5; bases outside the gene matches: 17. Germline CDR1 SGHTA, CDR2 FQGTGA. The DNA of the CDR3 is TGTGCCAGCAGCTTAATCCCGACAAGTAGCGGGAGTCTTATAACCGGGGAGCTGTTTTTT. This sequence encodes CASSLIPTSSGSLITGELFF.

This clonotype occurred many times. The chain employs TRBV4-1 and TRBJ2-1; D unresolved. Trimming took 1 base from V and 2 from J, leaving 3 bases between them. This CDR3 comprises 13 residues. CDR1 is MGHRA and CDR2 is YSYEKL in the germline V gene. The CDR3 reads CASSQAPYNEQFF. The CDR3 DNA is TGCGCCAGCAGCCAAGCCCCCTACAATGAGCAGTTCTTC.

This clonotype was counted at least ten times. The rearrangement links TRBV2 to TRBJ1-4, with D possibly being TRBD1 (6 bases). Trimming removed 6 bases from V and 7 bases from J, with 21 bases in between. The germline gives CDR1 SNHLY, CDR2 FYNNEI. The CDR3 is made up of 16 amino acids. The CDR3 nucleotides are TGTGCCAGCAGCCTCAGGGGACGTGCCGCGAGTGAAAAACTGTTTTTT. Its translation is CASSLRGRAASEKLFF.

This clonotype occurred a few times. The chain carries TRBV18 and TRBJ2-7, with TRBD1 matching over 9 bases. The CDR3 runs to 15 residues. The germline CDR1 and CDR2 sequences are KGHSH and LQKENI. The V gene end was trimmed by 6 bases and the J gene end by 5 bases; junction bases not matched to a gene: 11. CDR3 DNA sequence: TGTGCCAGCTCCCCCTTTCGCGGACAGGGGAACGAGCAGTACTTC. This gives the protein CASSPFRGQGNEQYF.

This clonotype has at least ten counts. The genes are TRBV7-3 and TRBJ2-1; 10 bases are shared with TRBD2. CDR3 length: 15 amino acids. CDR1 is SGHTA and CDR2 is FQGTGA in the germline V gene. J was trimmed by 8 bases and V by 2 bases; bases with no gene match: 6. The CDR3 loop is CASSLRLAGEDEQFF. Written as DNA, the CDR3 is TGTGCCAGCAGCTTACGGCTAGCGGGAGAGGATGAGCAGTTCTTC.

The chain recombines TRBV20-1 with TRBJ2-4; 8 bases line up with TRBD2. V gave up 0 bases and J gave up 3 bases; unmatched junction bases: 13. The CDR3 has 18 residues. CDR1 DFQATT and CDR2 SNEGSKA come from the germline V gene (reference sequence). The CDR3 loop is CSARDWREAGRIKNIQYF. CDR3 DNA: TGCAGTGCTAGAGATTGGCGGGAGGCAGGCCGTATCAAAAACATTCAGTACTTC.

Details on this clonotype: A much larger clone differs by one base, so this may be a read error. The V and J genes are TRBV9 and TRBJ2-3, with TRBD2 matching over 8 bases. Per germline, CDR1 SGDLS and CDR2 YYNGEE. With 3 bases clipped from V and 4 bases from J, the junction kept 10 bases outside the gene matches. This CDR3 spans 16 amino acids. CDR3 region: CASSEDGRAIPDTQYF. The CDR3 coding sequence is TGTGCCAGCAGCGAGGACGGGAGGGCCATCCCAGATACGCAGTATTTT.

This clonotype has ten or more counts. This chain uses TRBV30 with TRBJ2-2; maybe TRBD1 (6 bases). Trimming removed 7 bases from V and 4 bases from J, with 16 bases in between. The CDR3 extends over 14 amino acids. Germline V CDR1 and CDR2: GTSNPN, SVGIG (reference sequence). CDR3 in DNA: TGTGCCTTTAGCCTTCCACAGGGCACCGGGGAGCTGTTTTTT. It translates to CAFSLPQGTGELFF.

This clonotype was counted between two and nine times. This sequence joins TRBV6-6 and TRBJ2-7; tentatively, D is TRBD2 (5 bases). CDR3 length: 15 residues. V lost 4 bases and J 3 bases, leaving 16 bases between the germline ends. Germline CDR1 is MNHNY and CDR2 is SVGAGI (reference sequence). The CDR3 loop reads CASSSTVGGGYEQYF. Here the CDR3 DNA reads TGTGCCAGCAGTTCGACGGTCGGAGGAGGCTACGAGCAGTACTTC.

The chain links TRBV9 to TRBJ1-3; D gene unclear. This CDR3 region has 14 residues. From germline, CDR1 is SGDLS and CDR2 YYNGEE. Trimming pared 5 bases from V and 4 bases from J, leaving 13 bases between. CDR3 sequence reads: CASSAGPEGNTIYF. The CDR3 region has the DNA TGTGCCAGCAGTGCTGGCCCCGAAGGAAACACCATATATTTT. Using reference TRBV9 and TRBJ1-3 for the parts outside the CDR3, the full variable domain is DSGVTQTPKHLITATGQRVTLRCSPRSGDLSVYWYQQSLDQGLQFLIQYYNGEERAKGNILERFSAQQFPDLHSELNLSSLELGDSALYFCASSAGPEGNTIYFGEGSWLTVV.

This clonotype was counted ten times or more. This chain links TRBV10-2 with TRBJ2-1; D not resolved. V was cut by 8 bases and J by 6 bases, with 11 bases left in between. The CDR3 is made up of 12 amino acids. CDR1 and CDR2 (germline): WSHSY, SAAADI. CDR3 DNA sequence: TGCGCCAGCCTGGATGAGAGCAATGAGCAGTTCTTC. This sequence encodes CASLDESNEQFF.

This clonotype was seen many times. The CDR3 sequence: CASSFTGNADTQYF. CDR3 coding DNA: TGTGCCAGCAGCTTCACAGGGAATGCAGATACGCAGTATTTT. V usage is TRBV11-2 and J usage is TRBJ2-3; TRBD1 is a possible D gene (6 bases). Germline CDR1 is SGHAT and CDR2 is FQNNGV. The V and J ends lost 3 bases and 4 bases respectively, with 11 bases between them. This CDR3 region has 14 residues.

This clonotype was seen many times. This chain uses TRBV2 with TRBJ2-5, with 7 bases identical to TRBD2. In germline, CDR1 is SNHLY, CDR2 FYNNEI. After removal of 6 bases from V and 7 bases from J, the junction contained 11 bases not matched to a gene. The CDR3 runs to 14 residues. The CDR3 protein is CASSRDYQIVTQYF. CDR3 nucleotides: TGTGCCAGCAGCCGGGACTACCAGATCGTGACCCAGTACTTC.

The J gene is TRBJ2-1, the V gene TRBV3-1; D gene unclear. Germline V CDR1 and CDR2: LGHDT, YNNKEL (reference sequence). V gave up 4 bases and J gave up 0 bases, with 7 bases separating them. The CDR3 length is 14 residues. In DNA, the CDR3 is TGTGCCAGCAGCCCAAGCGACTCCTACAATGAGCAGTTCTTC. It is translated as CASSPSDSYNEQFF.

The chain combines TRBV12-5 with TRBJ1-5; D is uncertain. Germline V gene lookup returns CDR1 LGHNT and CDR2 FRNRAP. CDR3 size: 13 residues. The V end was cut by 1 base, the J end by 7 bases, with 8 bases between. The CDR3 region has the DNA TGTGCTAGTGGTTTGGAAGTTGGCCAGCCCCAGCATTTT. It translates to CASGLEVGQPQHF.

This chain joins TRBV18 and TRBJ1-1; D may be TRBD1 (6 bases). The CDR3 contains 15 residues. The V end lost 0 bases, the J end lost 4 bases, and 12 bases lay between the germline ends. CDR1 and CDR2 from the germline V gene are KGHSH and LQKENI. The CDR3 coding sequence is TGTGCCAGCTCACCACCAACAGGGTTAGTCACTGAAGCTTTCTTT. Its protein product is CASSPPTGLVTEAFF.

This clonotype was counted between two and nine times. This chain connects TRBV13 to TRBJ2-2; D remains ambiguous. This CDR3 has 16 residues. Germline loops: CDR1 PRHDT, CDR2 FYEKMQ (reference sequence). Trimming left V 2 bases short and J 2 bases short, with 12 bases between. CDR3 sequence (DNA): TGTGCCAGCAGCTTATTACAGACATTTAACACCGGGGAGCTGTTTTTT. This encodes CASSLLQTFNTGELFF. Filled out from reference TRBV13 and TRBJ2-2, the complete variable domain reads AAGVIQSPRHLIKEKRETATLKCYPIPRHDTVYWYQQGPGQDPQFLISFYEKMQSDKGSIPDRFSAQQFSDYHSELNMSSLELGDSALYFCASSLLQTFNTGELFFGEGSRLTVL.

This clonotype was seen a few times. The chain carries TRBV5-1 and TRBJ1-5, with D perhaps TRBD1 (5 bases). Between the trimmed V and J ends, which lost 4 bases and 3 bases, there was a span of 8 bases. The CDR3 loop spans 13 amino acids. Germline CDR1 reads SGHRS; CDR2 reads YFSETQ. In DNA form, the CDR3 reads TGCGCCAGCAGCCTGGGACCCAATCAGCCCCAGCATTTT. This sequence encodes CASSLGPNQPQHF.

The sample holds many counts of this clonotype. The chain carries TRBV11-3 and TRBJ2-1; D might be TRBD1 (6 bases). CDR1 is SGHNT, CDR2 YENEEA, per germline. Trimming removed 5 bases at V and 5 bases at J, with 13 bases between. This CDR3 has 14 residues. The CDR3 loop is CASSAGAPHNEQFF. CDR3 nucleotide sequence: TGTGCCAGCAGCGCAGGGGCCCCCCACAATGAGCAGTTCTTC.